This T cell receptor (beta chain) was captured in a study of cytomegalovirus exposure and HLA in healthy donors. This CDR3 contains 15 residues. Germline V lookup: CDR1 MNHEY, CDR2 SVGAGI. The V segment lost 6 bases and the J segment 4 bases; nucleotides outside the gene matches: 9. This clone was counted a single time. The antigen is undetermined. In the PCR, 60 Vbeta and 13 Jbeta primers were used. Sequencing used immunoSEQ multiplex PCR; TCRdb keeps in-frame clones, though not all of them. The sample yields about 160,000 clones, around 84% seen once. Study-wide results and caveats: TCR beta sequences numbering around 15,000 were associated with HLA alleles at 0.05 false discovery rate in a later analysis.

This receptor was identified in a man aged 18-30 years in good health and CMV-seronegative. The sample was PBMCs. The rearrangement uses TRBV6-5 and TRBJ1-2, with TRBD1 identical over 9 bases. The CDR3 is CASSELTGGTYGYTF. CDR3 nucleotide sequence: TGTGCCAGCAGCGAACTCACAGGGGGCACCTATGGCTACACCTTC.